The text below deals with one T cell receptor (beta chain). This record belongs to a study of cytomegalovirus exposure and HLA in healthy donors. Healthy bone marrow donors made up the donors. The PCR was carried out with 60 Vbeta primers and 13 Jbeta primers. The data were produced by immunoSEQ multiplex PCR, yet TCRdb's version contains in-frame clones alone and is incomplete. The sample includes over 120,000 clones, 70% to 85% of them seen just once. Sequencing used PBMCs. The sequence came from a woman aged 55-70 years in good health and CMV-seropositive.

The CDR3 region has the DNA TGTGCCAGTCGGGACAGGGGAACAATGAACACTGAAGCTTTCTTT. Residues: CASRDRGTMNTEAFF. This chain joins TRBV19 and TRBJ1-1; 10 positions match TRBD1. Germline V lookup: CDR1 LNHDA, CDR2 SQIVND (reference sequence). V lost 8 bases and J lost 0; bases outside the gene matches: 6. The CDR3 loop spans 15 amino acids.